These T cell receptor beta chains were read from a single sample in a study of blood T cell repertoires in COVID-19. Assay used: immunoSEQ multiplex PCR; TCRdb lists only in-frame clones, some missing. The repertoire includes tens of thousands of clones, about nine tenths of them detected once, and roughly 0.53% sits in the top ten. Specimen: peripheral blood. The source is a man aged 50 to 59 with COVID-19, enrolled during active disease. Both conserved end residues are part of each CDR3. Fields, in order: D gene, CDR3 length, J gene, V gene, CDR3 DNA, CDR3 protein. The D gene is left open where the match is weak.

. | 13 | TRBJ1-5 | TRBV27 | TGTGCCAGCAGTTTATCCGGGGAGGCGCCCCAGCATTTT | CASSLSGEAPQHF
TRBD1 | 15 | TRBJ1-3 | TRBV3-1/TRBV3-2 | TGTGCCAGCAGCCAAGGAGCACAGGGGGCAAACACCATATATTTT | CASSQGAQGANTIYF
TRBD2 | 14 | TRBJ2-5 | TRBV6-1 | TGTGCCAGCAGTGAAGCGCGGCGGGAGAGGCACCAGTACTTC | CASSEARRERHQYF
. | 14 | TRBJ2-1 | TRBV6-4 | TGTGCCAGCAGGGCTAGCGTGTCCTACAATGAGCAGTTCTTC | CASRASVSYNEQFF
TRBD1 | 15 | TRBJ1-5 | TRBV6-5 | TGTGCCAGCTACAGGGACAGGGGAGAAGATCAGCCCCAGCATTTT | CASYRDRGEDQPQHF
TRBD2 | 15 | TRBJ2-7 | TRBV6-1 | TGTGCCAGCAGTGAAGCGTTAGCGGGAGGGGTCGAGCAGTACTTC | CASSEALAGGVEQYF
. | 13 | TRBJ2-2 | TRBV19 | TGTGCCAGTAGAAGACAGGTAGCCGGGGAGCTGTTTTTT | CASRRQVAGELFF
TRBD2 | 17 | TRBJ2-1 | TRBV5-1 | TGCGCCAGCAGCTTGGCTAGCGGGAGGATCTCCTACAATGAGCAGTTCTTC | CASSLASGRISYNEQFF
. | 14 | TRBJ2-3 | TRBV6-5 | TGTGCCCACTCCCGGGACAAGATCACAGATACGCAGTATTTT | CAHSRDKITDTQYF
. | 14 | TRBJ1-4 | TRBV28 | TGTGCCAGCAGTCTACCCGCAACTAATGAAAAACTGTTTTTT | CASSLPATNEKLFF
. | 15 | TRBJ1-1 | TRBV6-5 | TGTGCCAGCAGTTACTCAGCACCAAGGGGGACTGAAGCTTTCTTT | CASSYSAPRGTEAFF
. | 13 | TRBJ1-5 | TRBV7-2 | TGTGCCAGCAGCTTAGCCCCAGATCAGCCCCAGCATTTT | CASSLAPDQPQHF
. | 16 | TRBJ1-1 | TRBV5-4 | TGTGCCAGCAGCCCCCGAGGACGGGAGCTGAACACTGAAGCTTTCTTT | CASSPRGRELNTEAFF
TRBD1 | 14 | TRBJ2-1 | TRBV19 | TGTGCCAGTAGTATACTGGACAGGGGGGATGAGCAGTTCTTC | CASSILDRGDEQFF
TRBD2 | 16 | TRBJ2-5 | TRBV20-1 | TGCAGTGCTAGTAGTGGAGGTCCGGGCGGGAGGGCGGTCCAGTACTTC | CSASSGGPGGRAVQYF
. | 13 | TRBJ1-1 | TRBV25-1 | TGTGCCAGCAGTGCAACGGACAGAGATGAAGCTTTCTTT | CASSATDRDEAFF
. | 14 | TRBJ2-7 | TRBV11-2 | TGTGCCAGCAGCTTAGATGCGAACGTCTACGAGCAGTACTTC | CASSLDANVYEQYF
. | 13 | TRBJ1-2 | TRBV5-1 | TGCGCCAGCAGCTTGGCCGGGGATTATGGCTACACCTTC | CASSLAGDYGYTF